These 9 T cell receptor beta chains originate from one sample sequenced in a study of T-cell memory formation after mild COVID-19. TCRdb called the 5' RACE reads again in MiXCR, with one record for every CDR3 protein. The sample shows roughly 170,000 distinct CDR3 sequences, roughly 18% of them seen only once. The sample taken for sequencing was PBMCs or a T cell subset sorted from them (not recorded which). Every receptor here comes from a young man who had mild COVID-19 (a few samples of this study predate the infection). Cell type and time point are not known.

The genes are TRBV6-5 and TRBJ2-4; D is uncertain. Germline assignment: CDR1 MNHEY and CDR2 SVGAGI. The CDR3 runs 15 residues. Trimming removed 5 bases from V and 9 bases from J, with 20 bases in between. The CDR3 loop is CASSSESTGLGIQYF. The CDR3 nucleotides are TGTGCCAGCAGTAGCGAGAGTACGGGTTTGGGCATTCAGTACTTC.

CDR3 sequence reads: CSARVRAQETQYF. CDR3 DNA sequence: TGCAGTGCTAGAGTGCGGGCACAAGAGACCCAGTACTTC. The chain recombines TRBV20-1 with TRBJ2-5; D possibly corresponds to TRBD2 (5 bases). Germline V CDR1 and CDR2: DFQATT, SNEGSKA (reference sequence). Trimming removed 1 base at V and 2 bases at J, with 8 bases between. The CDR3 sequence is 13 residues long.

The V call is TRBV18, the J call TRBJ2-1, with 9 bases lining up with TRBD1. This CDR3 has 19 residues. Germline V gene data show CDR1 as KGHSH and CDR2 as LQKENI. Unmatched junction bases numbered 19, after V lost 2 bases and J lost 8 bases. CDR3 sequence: CASSPRARTGVIPKDEQFF. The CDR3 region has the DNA TGTGCCAGCTCACCAAGGGCAAGGACAGGGGTCATTCCTAAGGATGAGCAGTTCTTC.

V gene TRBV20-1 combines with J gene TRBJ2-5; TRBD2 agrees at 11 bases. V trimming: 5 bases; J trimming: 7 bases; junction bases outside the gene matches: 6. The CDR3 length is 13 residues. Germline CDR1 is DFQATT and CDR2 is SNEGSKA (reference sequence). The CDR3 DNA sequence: TGCAGTGCTTTAGCGGGGGGGTATGGGACCCAGTACTTC. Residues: CSALAGGYGTQYF.

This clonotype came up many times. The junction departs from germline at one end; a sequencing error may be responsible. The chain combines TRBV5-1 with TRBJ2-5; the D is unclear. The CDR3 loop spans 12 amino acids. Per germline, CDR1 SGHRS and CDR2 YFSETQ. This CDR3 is CASRLERETQYF. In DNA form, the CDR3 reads TGCGCCAGCAGATTGGAACGGGAGACCCAGTACTTC.

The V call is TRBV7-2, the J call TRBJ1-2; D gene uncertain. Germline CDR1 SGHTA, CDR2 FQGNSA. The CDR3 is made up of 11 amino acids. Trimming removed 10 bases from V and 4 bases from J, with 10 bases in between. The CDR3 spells CAITTGYGYTF. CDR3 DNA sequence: TGTGCCATCACCACCGGCTATGGCTACACCTTC. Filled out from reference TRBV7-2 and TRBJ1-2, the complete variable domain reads GAGVSQSPSNKVTEKGKDVELRCDPISGHTALYWYRQSLGQGLEFLIYFQGNSAPDKSGLPSDRFSAERTGGSVSTLTIQRTQQEDSAVYLCAITTGYGYTFGSGTRLTVV.

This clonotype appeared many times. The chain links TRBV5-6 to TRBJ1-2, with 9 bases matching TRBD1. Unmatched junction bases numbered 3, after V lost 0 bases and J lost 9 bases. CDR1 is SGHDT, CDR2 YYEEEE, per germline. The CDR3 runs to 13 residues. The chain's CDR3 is CASSLDRGQSYTF. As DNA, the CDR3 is TGTGCCAGCAGCTTGGACAGGGGGCAAAGCTACACCTTC.

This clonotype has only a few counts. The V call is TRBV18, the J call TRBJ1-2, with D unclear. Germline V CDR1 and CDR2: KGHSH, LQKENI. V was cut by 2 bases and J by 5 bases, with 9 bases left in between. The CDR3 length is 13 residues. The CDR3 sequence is CASSPSEEYGYTF. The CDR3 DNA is TGTGCCAGCTCACCATCGGAGGAGTATGGCTACACCTTC.

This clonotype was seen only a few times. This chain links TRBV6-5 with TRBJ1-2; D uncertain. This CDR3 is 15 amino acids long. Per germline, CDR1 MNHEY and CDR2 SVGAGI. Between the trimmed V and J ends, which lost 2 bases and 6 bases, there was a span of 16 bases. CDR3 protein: CASSYQHHGSHGYTF. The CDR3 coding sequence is TGTGCCAGCAGTTACCAGCATCATGGGAGCCATGGCTACACCTTC.